The present entry profiles one TCR beta chain with its context. The target antigen is unknown. The sample comes from a study of follicular helper T cells after annual influenza vaccination. Only in-frame clones appear in the TCRdb table, and some are missing; sequencing was by immunoSEQ multiplex PCR. The data contain 2,500 to 3,500 clones, about 86% of them seen just once; the ten biggest clones take up less than 1.2%. The CDR3 covers 11 residues. CDR1 is MNHEY and CDR2 is SVGAGI in the germline V gene. Trimming removed 6 bases from V and 5 bases from J, with 8 bases in between. Study-wide points: Each annual vaccination recalled recurring oligoclonal ICOS+CD38+ cTfh clonotypes.

Time point meaning: 2014-2015 season, 7 days after vaccination. Sorted blood CD4 subsets were sequenced before and after adults received seasonal inactivated influenza vaccine. Vaccine contraindications, substance abuse, HIV/AIDS, active malignancy and active illness excluded donors. Sorted cTfh were non-naive CD4+CXCR5+PD-1+, either ICOS+CD38+ or ICOS-CD38-. The sequence was collected from an adult who received the influenza vaccine. Material: CXCR5+ CD38- circulating T follicular helper cells from blood, obtained 7 days after influenza vaccination. Subset noted: circulating Tfh, non-naive CD4+CXCR5+PD-1+ (ICOS+CD38+ or ICOS-CD38-). The chain links TRBV6-5 to TRBJ2-7, with D uncertain. The chain's CDR3 is CASSPRDEQYF. The CDR3, as DNA: TGTGCCAGCAGCCCCCGGGACGAGCAGTACTTC.